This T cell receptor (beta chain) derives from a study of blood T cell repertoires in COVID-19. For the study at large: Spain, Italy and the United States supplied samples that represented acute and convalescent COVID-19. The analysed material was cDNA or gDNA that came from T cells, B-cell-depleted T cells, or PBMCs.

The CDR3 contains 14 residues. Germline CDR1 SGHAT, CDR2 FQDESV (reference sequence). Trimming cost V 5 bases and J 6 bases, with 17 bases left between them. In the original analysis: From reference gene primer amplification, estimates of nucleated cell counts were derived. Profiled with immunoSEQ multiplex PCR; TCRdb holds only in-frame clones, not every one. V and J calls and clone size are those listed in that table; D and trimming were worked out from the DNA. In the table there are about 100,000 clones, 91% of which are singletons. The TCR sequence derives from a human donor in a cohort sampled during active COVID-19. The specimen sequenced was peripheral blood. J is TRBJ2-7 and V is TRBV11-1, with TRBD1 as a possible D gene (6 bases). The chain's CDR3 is CASSPRDKIGEQYF. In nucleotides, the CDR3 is TGTGCCAGCAGCCCCAGGGACAAAATCGGCGAGCAGTACTTC.